The 24 T cell receptor beta chains below were found in one sample sequenced in a study of shared clonotypes between healthy human individuals. This table comes from immunoSEQ multiplex PCR, and its TCRdb copy is limited to in-frame clones, with some not included. The data hold 300,000 or so clones, with 74% observed a single time. Sample: memory CD4+ T cells sorted from blood. Subset here: CD45RA-negative fraction. Source of these receptors: a man aged 30 to 45 in good health.

V is TRBV7-9 and J is TRBJ1-5; 10 nucleotides match TRBD1. Germline V gene lookup returns CDR1 SEHNR and CDR2 FQNEAQ (reference sequence). The CDR3 spans 15 residues. The junction had 7 bases not matched to a gene; V was cut back by 6 bases and J by 5 bases. CDR3 coding DNA: TGTGCCAGCAGTAGAGAGACAGGGGGCGATCAGCCCCAGCATTTT. Protein sequence: CASSRETGGDQPQHF.

This chain connects TRBV2 to TRBJ1-5; 9 nucleotides line up with TRBD1. Trimming removed 5 bases from V and 4 bases from J; junction bases left unmatched: 9. This CDR3 is 16 amino acids long. Germline V gene sequence: CDR1 SNHLY, CDR2 FYNNEI. The CDR3 coding sequence is TGTGCCAGCAGTCCATCCGGGACAGGGAGTAATCAGCCCCAGCATTTT. Translation: CASSPSGTGSNQPQHF.

The chain joins TRBV19 to TRBJ1-1, with D unclear. CDR1 and CDR2 (germline): LNHDA, SQIVND (reference sequence). CDR3 length: 13 amino acids. V shed 2 bases and J shed 1 base, with 5 bases lying between them. The CDR3: CASSIRENTEAFF. Here the CDR3 DNA reads TGTGCCAGTAGTATAAGGGAGAACACTGAAGCTTTCTTT.

The gene calls are TRBV19 and TRBJ1-2; D may be TRBD1 (6 bases). This CDR3 spans 16 amino acids. The V end lost 3 bases, the J end lost 0 bases, and 14 bases lay between the germline ends. Germline CDR1 reads LNHDA; CDR2 reads SQIVND (reference sequence). CDR3 sequence reads: CASSILLGQTNYGYTF. CDR3 sequence (DNA): TGTGCCAGTAGTATCCTACTCGGACAGACTAACTATGGCTACACCTTC.

This clone was observed a handful of times. V usage is TRBV7-9 and J usage is TRBJ2-3, with D possibly TRBD2 on 6 matching bases. The V gene lost 5 bases and the J gene lost 6 bases, with 21 bases spanning the gap. Germline loops: CDR1 SEHNR, CDR2 FQNEAQ (reference sequence). This CDR3 is 16 amino acids long. The CDR3 loop reads CASSERLDYLGDTQYF. DNA of the CDR3: TGTGCCAGCAGCGAAAGACTAGATTATTTGGGGGATACGCAGTATTTT.

The V gene is TRBV5-1, the J gene TRBJ2-5; D remains ambiguous. The CDR3 totals 12 residues. Germline-derived CDR1 and CDR2 are SGHRS and YFSETQ. Trimming pared 7 bases from V and 3 bases from J, leaving 10 bases between. As DNA, the CDR3 is TGCGCCAGCGGCGAACACGAAGAGACCCAGTACTTC. It yields the protein CASGEHEETQYF.

This clone was counted many times. The rearrangement links TRBV7-8 to TRBJ1-2; D remains ambiguous. The CDR3 is 12 residues long. Trimming took 1 base from V and 8 from J, leaving 8 bases between them. The germline V gene encodes CDR1 SGHVS and CDR2 FQNEAQ. The CDR3 coding sequence is TGTGCCAGCAGCTTAGTTCAAGGGGGCTACACCTTC. This encodes CASSLVQGGYTF.

The chain uses TRBV10-3 and TRBJ2-5, with D perhaps TRBD1 (5 bases). The CDR3 has 13 amino acids. CDR1 and CDR2 (germline): ENHRY, SYGVKD. Trimming pared 10 bases from V and 2 bases from J, leaving 14 bases between. CDR3 nucleotides: TGTGCCAGTAGGGGTTGGGTGCAAGAGACCCAGTACTTC. Its protein is CASRGWVQETQYF.

This rearrangement joins TRBV5-4 to TRBJ2-7, with 9 bases fitting TRBD2. CDR1 and CDR2 from the germline V gene are SGHNT and YYREEE (reference sequence). V shed 4 bases and J 3 bases; nucleotides not matched to a gene: 11. This CDR3 spans 16 amino acids. CDR3: CASSPSTGTSLYEQYF. The CDR3, as DNA: TGTGCCAGCAGCCCAAGTACCGGGACTAGCCTCTACGAGCAGTACTTC.

The gene calls are TRBV7-9 and TRBJ1-2; D call uncertain. The V gene lost 6 bases and the J gene lost 10 bases, with 12 bases spanning the gap. This CDR3 spans 11 amino acids. The germline V gene encodes CDR1 SEHNR and CDR2 FQNEAQ (reference sequence). The CDR3 region has the DNA TGTGCCAGCAGTTTTGCTGTATCCTACACCTTC. This codes for CASSFAVSYTF.

This sequence joins TRBV2 and TRBJ2-7; TRBD1 agrees at 9 bases. J gave up 5 bases and V 6 bases, and 8 bases lay outside the gene matches. The length of the CDR3 is 14 residues. Per germline, CDR1 SNHLY and CDR2 FYNNEI. The DNA of the CDR3 is TGTGCCAGCAGCCGACAGGGGGTTATTGACGAGCAGTACTTC. Amino acids: CASSRQGVIDEQYF.

Details on this clone: Additional DNA sequences in this sample encode the identical CDR3. This CDR3 is CASSRDSYEQYF. The CDR3, as DNA: TGCGCCAGCAGCCGGGACTCCTACGAGCAGTACTTC. The V and J genes are TRBV5-1 and TRBJ2-7; D perhaps matches TRBD2 (5 bases). This CDR3 is built from 12 residues. The germline CDR1 and CDR2 sequences are SGHRS and YFSETQ. Trimming cost V 4 bases and J 0 bases, with 5 bases left between them.

This clone showed up just a few times. The rearrangement links TRBV7-3 to TRBJ2-1; D uncertain. This CDR3 is 13 amino acids long. Germline assignment: CDR1 SGHTA and CDR2 FQGTGA. Deletions cut 5 bases from V and 9 bases from J, with 14 bases between. In DNA, the CDR3 is TGTGCCAGCAGCCCCATACTGTTTGGTGAGCAGTTCTTC. Protein product: CASSPILFGEQFF.

The rearrangement uses TRBV7-6 and TRBJ1-4; 7 bases map to TRBD1. Germline CDR1 and CDR2: SGHVS and FNYEAQ. J lost 7 bases, V lost 5 bases, and 10 bases had no gene match. The CDR3 runs 15 residues. The CDR3 region is CASSPSTGVVEKLFF. For the CDR3, the DNA is TGTGCCAGCAGCCCATCCACAGGGGTAGTTGAAAAACTGTTTTTT.

The chain employs TRBV4-3 and TRBJ1-2, with D tentatively TRBD1 (5 bases). The CDR3 is 15 amino acids. Trimming shortened V by 4 bases and J by 5 bases, and 17 bases separated the two germline ends. CDR1 and CDR2 from the germline V gene are LGHNA and YSLEER. The CDR3 is CASSLRDVSQYGYTF. The DNA of the CDR3 is TGCGCCAGCAGCCTCAGGGACGTAAGTCAGTATGGCTACACCTTC.

The chain combines TRBV5-1 with TRBJ1-1; 7 nucleotides line up with TRBD1. The CDR3 spans 15 residues. V was clipped by 5 bases and J by 0 bases; unmatched bases: 7. Germline-derived CDR1 and CDR2 are SGHRS and YFSETQ. CDR3 in amino acids: CASRIEGAMNTEAFF. CDR3 nucleotides: TGCGCCAGCAGAATTGAGGGGGCCATGAACACTGAAGCTTTCTTT.

The V call is TRBV6-1, the J call TRBJ2-3, with D uncertain. Germline CDR1 is MNHNS and CDR2 is SASEGT. CDR3 length equals 13 residues. V lost 5 bases to trimming and J lost 4 bases, with 10 bases between them. The CDR3 region has the DNA TGTGCCAGCAGTCTCCTAGGGTCAGATACGCAGTATTTT. Amino acids: CASSLLGSDTQYF.

The V and J genes are TRBV5-4 and TRBJ1-2; TRBD1 aligns across 7 bases. The CDR3 covers 13 residues. V shed 2 bases and J 7 bases; nucleotides not matched to a gene: 5. Looked up from germline, CDR1 is SGHNT and CDR2 is YYREEE (reference sequence). The CDR3 nucleotides are TGTGCCAGCAGCTTCGGACAGGACGGTGGCTACACCTTC. Protein sequence: CASSFGQDGGYTF.

This chain connects TRBV29-1 to TRBJ1-4, with 8 bases aligning to TRBD1. Germline CDR1 reads SQVTM; CDR2 reads ANQGSEA. This CDR3 contains 13 residues. V dropped 7 bases and J dropped 7; count of bases not matched to a gene: 8. Written as DNA, the CDR3 is TGCAGCGCCACAGGGGGGTCGAGTGAAAAACTGTTTTTT. This translates into CSATGGSSEKLFF.

The chain employs TRBV5-1 and TRBJ2-5, with a tentative D call TRBD1 (6 bases). V dropped 1 base and J dropped 2 bases, with 15 bases sitting between them. CDR1 is SGHRS, CDR2 YFSETQ, per germline. The CDR3 extends over 16 amino acids. The CDR3 DNA reads as TGCGCCAGCAGCTTGAGTTTGGGGGCTCGGCAAGAGACCCAGTACTTC. It specifies CASSLSLGARQETQYF.

V gene TRBV6-5 combines with J gene TRBJ2-5; D is undetermined. V lost 6 bases and J lost 4, with 12 bases in between. Per germline, CDR1 MNHEY and CDR2 SVGAGI. The length of the CDR3 is 13 residues. The CDR3 DNA sequence: TGTGCCAGCAGCCCCGCGACCAGAGAGACCCAGTACTTC. It translates to CASSPATRETQYF.

Worth noting for this clone: Other nucleotide sequences from this sample produce the same CDR3. V is TRBV29-1 and J is TRBJ1-4; D is unclear. The V gene's germline CDR1 is SQVTM and CDR2 ANQGSEA. V lost 3 bases and J 3 bases, leaving 8 bases between the germline ends. CDR3 length: 13 residues. The CDR3 region is CSVEGAANEKLFF. CDR3 DNA: TGCAGCGTTGAGGGAGCCGCTAATGAAAAACTGTTTTTT.

The V call is TRBV11-2, the J call TRBJ2-1; the match to TRBD2 covers 10 bases. V lost 5 bases to trimming and J lost 8 bases; unmatched junction nucleotides: 9. The CDR3 length is 15 residues. The germline gives CDR1 SGHAT, CDR2 FQNNGV. The CDR3 coding sequence is TGTGCCAGCAGCCAACGGCTAGCGGGAGCGGATGAGCAGTTCTTC. It codes for CASSQRLAGADEQFF.

This clone occurred a few times. Other DNA sequences from this sample encode an identical CDR3 as well. The CDR3 nucleotides read TGCAGCGTTGCTAGGACCACAGATACGCAGTATTTT. This codes for CSVARTTDTQYF. V usage is TRBV29-1 and J usage is TRBJ2-3; unclear D gene. The CDR3 is 12 amino acids. V was clipped by 4 bases and J by 2 bases, with 7 bases between them. The germline gives CDR1 SQVTM, CDR2 ANQGSEA.